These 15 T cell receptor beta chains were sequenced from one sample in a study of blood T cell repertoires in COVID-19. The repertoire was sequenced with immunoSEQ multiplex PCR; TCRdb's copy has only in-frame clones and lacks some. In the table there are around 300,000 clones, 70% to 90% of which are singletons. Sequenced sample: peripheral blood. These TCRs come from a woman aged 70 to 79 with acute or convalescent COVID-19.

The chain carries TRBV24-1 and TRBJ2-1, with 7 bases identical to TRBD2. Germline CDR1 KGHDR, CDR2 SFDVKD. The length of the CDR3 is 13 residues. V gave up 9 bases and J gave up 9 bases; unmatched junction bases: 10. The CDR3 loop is CATSLAESPEQFF. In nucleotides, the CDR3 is TGTGCCACCTCCCTAGCGGAGTCACCTGAGCAGTTCTTC.

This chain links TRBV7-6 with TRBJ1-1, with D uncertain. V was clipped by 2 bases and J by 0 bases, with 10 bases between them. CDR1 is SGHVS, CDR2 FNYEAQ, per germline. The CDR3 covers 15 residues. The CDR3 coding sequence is TGTGCCAGCAGCTTAAGTCCGGGGATGAACACTGAAGCTTTCTTT. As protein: CASSLSPGMNTEAFF.

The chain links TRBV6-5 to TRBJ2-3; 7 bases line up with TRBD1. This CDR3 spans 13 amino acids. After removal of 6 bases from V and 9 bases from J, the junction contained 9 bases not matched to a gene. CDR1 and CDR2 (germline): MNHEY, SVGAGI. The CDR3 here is CASSRTGAATQYF. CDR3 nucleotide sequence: TGTGCCAGCAGCCGTACAGGGGCGGCCACGCAGTATTTT.

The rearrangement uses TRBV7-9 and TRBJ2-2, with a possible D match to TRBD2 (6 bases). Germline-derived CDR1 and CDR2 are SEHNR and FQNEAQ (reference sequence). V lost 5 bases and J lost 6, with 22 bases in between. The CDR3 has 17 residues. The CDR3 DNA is TGTGCCAGCAGCCCCCAAGCGGGCAGGGTCCTCGCCGGGGAGCTGTTTTTT. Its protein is CASSPQAGRVLAGELFF.

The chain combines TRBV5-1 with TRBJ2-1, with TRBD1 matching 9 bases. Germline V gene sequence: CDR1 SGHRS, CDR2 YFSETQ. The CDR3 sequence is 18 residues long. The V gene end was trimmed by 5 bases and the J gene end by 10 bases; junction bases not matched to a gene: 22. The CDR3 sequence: CASRPTAYGTGTLDEQFF. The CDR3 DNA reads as TGCGCCAGCAGACCCACCGCATATGGGACAGGGACGCTCGACGAGCAGTTCTTC.

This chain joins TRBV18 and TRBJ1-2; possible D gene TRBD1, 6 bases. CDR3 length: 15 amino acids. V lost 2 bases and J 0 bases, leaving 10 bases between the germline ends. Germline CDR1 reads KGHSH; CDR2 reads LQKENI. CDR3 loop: CASSPKTGANYGYTF. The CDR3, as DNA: TGTGCCAGCTCACCAAAGACAGGAGCTAACTATGGCTACACCTTC.

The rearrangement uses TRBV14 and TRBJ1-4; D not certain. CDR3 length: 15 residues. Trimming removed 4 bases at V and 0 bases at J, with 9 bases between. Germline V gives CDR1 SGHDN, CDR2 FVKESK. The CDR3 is CASSPPGATNEKLFF. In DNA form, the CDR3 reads TGTGCCAGCAGCCCCCCTGGAGCAACTAATGAAAAACTGTTTTTT. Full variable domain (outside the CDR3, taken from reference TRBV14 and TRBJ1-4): EAGVTQFPSHSVIEKGQTVTLRCDPISGHDNLYWYRRVMGKEIKFLLHFVKESKQDESGMPNNRFLAERTGGTYSTLKVQPAELEDSGVYFCASSPPGATNEKLFFGSGTQLSVL.

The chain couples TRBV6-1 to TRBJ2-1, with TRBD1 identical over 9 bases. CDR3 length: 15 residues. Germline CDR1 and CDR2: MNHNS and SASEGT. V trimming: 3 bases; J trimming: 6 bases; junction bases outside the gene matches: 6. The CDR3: CASSDRDRDANEQFF. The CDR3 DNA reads TGTGCCAGCAGTGACCGGGACAGGGACGCCAATGAGCAGTTCTTC.

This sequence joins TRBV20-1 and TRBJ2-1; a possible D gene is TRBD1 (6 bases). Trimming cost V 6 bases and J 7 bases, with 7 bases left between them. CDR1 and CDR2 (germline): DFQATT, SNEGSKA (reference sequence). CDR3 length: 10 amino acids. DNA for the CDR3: TGCAGTGCCGGGACAAATGAGCAGTTCTTC. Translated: CSAGTNEQFF.

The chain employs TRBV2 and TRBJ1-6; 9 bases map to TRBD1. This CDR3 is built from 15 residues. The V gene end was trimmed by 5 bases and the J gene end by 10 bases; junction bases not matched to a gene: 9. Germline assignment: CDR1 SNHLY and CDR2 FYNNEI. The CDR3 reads CASSPLTGGWSPLHF. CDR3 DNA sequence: TGTGCCAGCAGTCCCTTGACAGGGGGTTGGTCACCCCTCCACTTT.

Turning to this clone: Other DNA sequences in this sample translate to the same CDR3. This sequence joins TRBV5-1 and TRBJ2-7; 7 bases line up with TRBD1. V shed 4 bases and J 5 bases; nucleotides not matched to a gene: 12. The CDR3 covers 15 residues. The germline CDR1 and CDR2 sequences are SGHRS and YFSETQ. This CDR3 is CASSAPLTGRDEQYF. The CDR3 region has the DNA TGCGCCAGCAGCGCCCCGCTGACAGGGCGGGACGAGCAGTACTTC.

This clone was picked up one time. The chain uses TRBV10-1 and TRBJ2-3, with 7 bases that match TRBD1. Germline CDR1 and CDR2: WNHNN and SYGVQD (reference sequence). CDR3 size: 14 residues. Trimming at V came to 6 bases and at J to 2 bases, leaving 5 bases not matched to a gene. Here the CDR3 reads CASSLDRDTDTQYF. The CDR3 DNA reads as TGCGCCAGCAGCCTCGACAGGGACACAGATACGCAGTATTTT.

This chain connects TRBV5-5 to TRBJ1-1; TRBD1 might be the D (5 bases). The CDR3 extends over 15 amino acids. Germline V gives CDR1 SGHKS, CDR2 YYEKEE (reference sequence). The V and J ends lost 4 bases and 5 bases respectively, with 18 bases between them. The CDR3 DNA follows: TGTGCCAGCAGCCCCTCCTGGGGACGGGGGACTGAAGCTTTCTTT. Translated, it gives CASSPSWGRGTEAFF.

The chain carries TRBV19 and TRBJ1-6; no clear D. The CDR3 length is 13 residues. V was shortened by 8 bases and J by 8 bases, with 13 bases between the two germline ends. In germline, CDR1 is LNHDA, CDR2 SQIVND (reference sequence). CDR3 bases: TGTGCCAGTTCGGACGGGAAATATTCACCCCTCCACTTT. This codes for CASSDGKYSPLHF.

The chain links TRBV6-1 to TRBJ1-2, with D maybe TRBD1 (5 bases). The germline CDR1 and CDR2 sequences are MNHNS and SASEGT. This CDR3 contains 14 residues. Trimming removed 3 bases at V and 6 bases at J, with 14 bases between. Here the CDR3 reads CASSDRVGRNGYTF. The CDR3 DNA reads TGTGCCAGCAGTGACAGGGTGGGTCGGAATGGCTACACCTTC.